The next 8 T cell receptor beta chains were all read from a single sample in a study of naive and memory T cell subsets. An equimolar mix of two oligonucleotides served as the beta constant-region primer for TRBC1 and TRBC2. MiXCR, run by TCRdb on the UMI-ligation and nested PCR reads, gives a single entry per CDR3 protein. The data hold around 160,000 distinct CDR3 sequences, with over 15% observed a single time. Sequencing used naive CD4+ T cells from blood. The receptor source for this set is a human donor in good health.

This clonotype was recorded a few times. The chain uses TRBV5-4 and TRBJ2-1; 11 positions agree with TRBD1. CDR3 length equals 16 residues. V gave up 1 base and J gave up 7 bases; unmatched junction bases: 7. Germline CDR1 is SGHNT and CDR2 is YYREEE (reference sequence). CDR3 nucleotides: TGTGCCAGCAGCTTGTGGACAGGGGGCAACTGGAATGAGCAGTTCTTC. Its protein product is CASSLWTGGNWNEQFF. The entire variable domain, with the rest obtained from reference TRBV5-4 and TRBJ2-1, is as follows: ETGVTQSPTHLIKTRGQQVTLRCSSQSGHNTVSWYQQALGQGPQFIFQYYREEENGRGNFPPRFSGLQFPNYSSELNVNALELDDSALYLCASSLWTGGNWNEQFFGPGTRLTVL.

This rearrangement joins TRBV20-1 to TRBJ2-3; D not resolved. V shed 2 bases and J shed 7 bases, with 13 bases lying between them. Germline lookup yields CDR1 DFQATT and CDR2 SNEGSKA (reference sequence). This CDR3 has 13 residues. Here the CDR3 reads CSARRAIDYTQYF. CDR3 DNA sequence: TGCAGTGCTAGACGGGCCATAGATTATACGCAGTATTTT.

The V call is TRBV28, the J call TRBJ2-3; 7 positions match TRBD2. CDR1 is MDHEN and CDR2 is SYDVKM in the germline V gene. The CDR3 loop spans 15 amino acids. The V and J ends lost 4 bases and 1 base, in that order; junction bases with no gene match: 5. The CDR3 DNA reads TGTGCCAGCAGTTGGACTAGTGGGGGCACAGATACGCAGTATTTT. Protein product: CASSWTSGGTDTQYF.

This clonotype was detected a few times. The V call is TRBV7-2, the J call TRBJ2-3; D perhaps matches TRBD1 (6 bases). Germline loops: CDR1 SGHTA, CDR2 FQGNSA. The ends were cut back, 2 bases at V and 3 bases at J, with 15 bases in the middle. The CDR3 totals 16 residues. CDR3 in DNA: TGTGCCAGCAGCTTATGGTCGGACAGAATTACAGATACGCAGTATTTT. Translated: CASSLWSDRITDTQYF.

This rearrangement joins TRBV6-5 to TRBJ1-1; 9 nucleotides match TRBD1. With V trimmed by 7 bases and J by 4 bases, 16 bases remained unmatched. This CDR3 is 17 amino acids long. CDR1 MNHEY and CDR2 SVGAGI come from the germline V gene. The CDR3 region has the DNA TGTGCCAGCAACAAAGTCCCGGGACAGGGCAGGGCCACTGAAGCTTTCTTT. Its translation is CASNKVPGQGRATEAFF.

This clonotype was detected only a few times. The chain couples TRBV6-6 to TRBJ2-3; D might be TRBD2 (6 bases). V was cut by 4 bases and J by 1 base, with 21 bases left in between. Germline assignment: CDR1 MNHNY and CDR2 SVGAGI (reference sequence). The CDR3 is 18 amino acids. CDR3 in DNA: TGTGCCAGCAGTTCGACTACAATAGGGACGGGAGGCACAGATACGCAGTATTTT. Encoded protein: CASSSTTIGTGGTDTQYF.

CDR3 loop: CASSLGSVLPYEQYF. In nucleotides, the CDR3 is TGTGCCAGCAGTTTAGGGTCCGTGCTTCCCTACGAGCAGTACTTC. The gene calls are TRBV28 and TRBJ2-7; D unclear. The V gene lost 2 bases and the J gene lost 2 bases, with 13 bases spanning the gap. CDR3 size: 15 residues. Per the germline V gene, CDR1 is MDHEN and CDR2 is SYDVKM.

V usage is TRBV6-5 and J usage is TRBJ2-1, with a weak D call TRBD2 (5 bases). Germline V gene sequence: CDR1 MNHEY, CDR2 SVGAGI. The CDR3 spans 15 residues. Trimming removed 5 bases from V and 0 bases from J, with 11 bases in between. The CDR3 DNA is TGTGCCAGCAGTCCCCAGCGGAGCTCCTACAATGAGCAGTTCTTC. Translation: CASSPQRSSYNEQFF.